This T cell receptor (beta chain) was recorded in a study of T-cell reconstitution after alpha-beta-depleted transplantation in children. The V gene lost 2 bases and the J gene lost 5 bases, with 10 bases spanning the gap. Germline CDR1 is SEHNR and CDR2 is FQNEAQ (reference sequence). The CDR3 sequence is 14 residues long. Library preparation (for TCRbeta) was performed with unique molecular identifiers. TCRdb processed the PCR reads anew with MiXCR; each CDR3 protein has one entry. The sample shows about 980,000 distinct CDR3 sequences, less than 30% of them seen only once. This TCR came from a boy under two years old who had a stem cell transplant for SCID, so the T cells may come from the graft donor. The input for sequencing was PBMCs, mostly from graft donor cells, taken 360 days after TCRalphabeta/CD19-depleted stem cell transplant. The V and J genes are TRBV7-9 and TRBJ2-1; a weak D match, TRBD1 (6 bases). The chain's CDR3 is CASSLHSGDNEQFF. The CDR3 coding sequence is TGTGCCAGCAGCTTACATTCAGGGGACAATGAGCAGTTCTTC.